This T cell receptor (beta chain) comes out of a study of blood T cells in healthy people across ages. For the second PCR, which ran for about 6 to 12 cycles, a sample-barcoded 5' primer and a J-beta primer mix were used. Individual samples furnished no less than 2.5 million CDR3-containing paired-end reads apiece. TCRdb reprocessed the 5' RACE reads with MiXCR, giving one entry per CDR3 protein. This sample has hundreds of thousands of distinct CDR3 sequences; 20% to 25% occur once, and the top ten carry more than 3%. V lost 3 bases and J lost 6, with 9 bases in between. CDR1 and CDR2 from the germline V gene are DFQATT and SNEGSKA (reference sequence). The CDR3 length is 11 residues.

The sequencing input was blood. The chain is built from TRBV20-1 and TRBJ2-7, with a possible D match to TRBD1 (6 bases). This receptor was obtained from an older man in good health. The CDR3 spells CSARKGGEQYF. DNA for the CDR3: TGCAGTGCTAGGAAAGGGGGCGAGCAGTACTTC.